The source of this T cell receptor beta chain is a study of shared clonotypes between healthy human individuals. CDR1 MNHNY and CDR2 SVGAGI come from the germline V gene (reference sequence). V was trimmed by 6 bases and J by 1 base, leaving 7 bases between them. The CDR3 is 13 residues long. The data were produced by immunoSEQ multiplex PCR, yet TCRdb's version contains in-frame clones alone and is incomplete. The sample yields about 1.4 million clones, roughly 96% seen once. Donation came from healthy HIV-negative adults that had no recent acute infections or vaccinations. Each donor was a Caucasian adult residing in Nashville, Tennessee. Naive CD45RA+ and memory CD45RA-negative subsets were split from CD4+ cells. Regarding this clone: Antigen: not known.

Whole-study findings and limits: In contrast to clonotypes shared by all four donors, non-shared clonotypes had lower generation probabilities.

V gene TRBV6-6 combines with J gene TRBJ1-5; D unresolved. This TCR came from a man between 25 and 39 years old in good health. Specimen: naive CD4+ T cells sorted from blood. Noted subset: CD45RA+ positively selected. In DNA form, the CDR3 reads TGTGCCAGCAGCCCCCAGAGCAATCAGCCCCAGCATTTT. This sequence encodes CASSPQSNQPQHF.